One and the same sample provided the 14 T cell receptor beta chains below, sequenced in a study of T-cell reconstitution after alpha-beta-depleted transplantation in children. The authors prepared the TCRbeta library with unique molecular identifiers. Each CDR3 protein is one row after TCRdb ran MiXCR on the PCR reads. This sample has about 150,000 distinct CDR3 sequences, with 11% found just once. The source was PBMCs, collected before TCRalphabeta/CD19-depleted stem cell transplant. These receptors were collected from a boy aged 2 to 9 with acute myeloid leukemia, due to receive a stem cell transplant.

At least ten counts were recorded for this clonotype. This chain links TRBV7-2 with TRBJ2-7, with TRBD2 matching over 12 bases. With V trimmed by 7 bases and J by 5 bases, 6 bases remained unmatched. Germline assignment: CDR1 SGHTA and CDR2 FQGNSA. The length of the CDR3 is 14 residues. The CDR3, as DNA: TGTGCCAGCACAACCACTAGCGGGAGGCACGAGCAGTACTTC. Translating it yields CASTTTSGRHEQYF.

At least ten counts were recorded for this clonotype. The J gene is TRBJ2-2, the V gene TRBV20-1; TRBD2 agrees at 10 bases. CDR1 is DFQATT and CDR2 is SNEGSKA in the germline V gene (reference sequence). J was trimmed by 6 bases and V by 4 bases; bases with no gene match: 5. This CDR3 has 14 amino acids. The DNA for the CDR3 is TGCAGTGCTAACAGCGGGGGGGCAGCCGGGGAGCTGTTTTTT. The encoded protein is CSANSGGAAGELFF.

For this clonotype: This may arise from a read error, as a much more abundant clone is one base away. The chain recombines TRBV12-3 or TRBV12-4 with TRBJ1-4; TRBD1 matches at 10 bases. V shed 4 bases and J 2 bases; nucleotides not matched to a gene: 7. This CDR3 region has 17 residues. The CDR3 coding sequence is TGTGCCAGCAGTTCCCCGGGACAGGGGACCACTAATGAAAAACTGTTTTTT. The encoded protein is CASSSPGQGTTNEKLFF.

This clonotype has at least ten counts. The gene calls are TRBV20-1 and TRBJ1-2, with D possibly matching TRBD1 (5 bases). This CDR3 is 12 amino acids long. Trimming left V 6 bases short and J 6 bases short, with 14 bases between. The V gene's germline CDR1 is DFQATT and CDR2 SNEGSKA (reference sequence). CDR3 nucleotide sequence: TGCAGTGCCGCCCGGGGCGAGAATGGCTACACCTTC. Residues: CSAARGENGYTF.

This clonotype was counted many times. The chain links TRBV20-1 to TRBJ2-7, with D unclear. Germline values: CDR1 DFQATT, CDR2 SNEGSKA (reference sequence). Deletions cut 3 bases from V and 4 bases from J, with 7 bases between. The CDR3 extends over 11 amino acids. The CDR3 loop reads CSARLGYEQYF. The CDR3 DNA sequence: TGCAGTGCTAGGTTGGGATACGAGCAGTACTTC.

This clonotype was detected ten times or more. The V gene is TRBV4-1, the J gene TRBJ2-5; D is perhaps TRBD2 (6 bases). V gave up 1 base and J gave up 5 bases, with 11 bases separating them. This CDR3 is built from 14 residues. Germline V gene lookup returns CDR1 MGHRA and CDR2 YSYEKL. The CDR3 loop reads CASSQVSGWETQYF. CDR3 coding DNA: TGCGCCAGCAGCCAAGTTAGCGGTTGGGAGACCCAGTACTTC.

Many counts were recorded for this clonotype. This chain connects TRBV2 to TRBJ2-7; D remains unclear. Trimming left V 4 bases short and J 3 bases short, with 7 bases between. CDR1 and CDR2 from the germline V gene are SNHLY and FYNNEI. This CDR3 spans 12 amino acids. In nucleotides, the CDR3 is TGTGCCAGCAGTGGCCAGAACTACGAGCAGTACGTC. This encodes CASSGQNYEQYV.

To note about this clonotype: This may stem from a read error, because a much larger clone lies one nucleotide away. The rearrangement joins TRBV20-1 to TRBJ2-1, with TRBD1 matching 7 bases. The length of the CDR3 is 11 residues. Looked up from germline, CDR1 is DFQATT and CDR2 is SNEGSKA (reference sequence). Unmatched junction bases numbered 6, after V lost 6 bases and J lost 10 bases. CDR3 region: CSAPDRDEQFF. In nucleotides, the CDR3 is TGCAGTGCCCCTGACAGGGACGAGCAGTTCTTC.

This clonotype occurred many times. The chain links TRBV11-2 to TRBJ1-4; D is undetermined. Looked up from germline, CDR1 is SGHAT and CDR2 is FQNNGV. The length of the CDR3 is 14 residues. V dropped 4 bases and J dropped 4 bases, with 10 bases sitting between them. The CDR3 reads CASSYQNSNEKLFF. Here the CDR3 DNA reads TGTGCCAGCAGCTACCAGAACAGTAATGAAAAACTGTTTTTT.

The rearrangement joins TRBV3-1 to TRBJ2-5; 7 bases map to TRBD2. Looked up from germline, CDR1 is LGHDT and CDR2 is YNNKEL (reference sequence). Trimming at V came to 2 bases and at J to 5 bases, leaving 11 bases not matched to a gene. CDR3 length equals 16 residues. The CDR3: CASSQTGAGDSETQYF. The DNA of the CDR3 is TGTGCCAGCAGCCAAACGGGCGCGGGAGATTCGGAGACCCAGTACTTC.

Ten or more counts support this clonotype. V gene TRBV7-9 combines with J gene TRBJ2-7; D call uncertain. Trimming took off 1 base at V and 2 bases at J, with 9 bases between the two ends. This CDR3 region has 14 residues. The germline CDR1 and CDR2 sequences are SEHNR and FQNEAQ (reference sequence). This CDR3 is CASSLDGVAYEQYF. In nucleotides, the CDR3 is TGTGCCAGCAGCTTAGATGGCGTAGCCTACGAGCAGTACTTC.

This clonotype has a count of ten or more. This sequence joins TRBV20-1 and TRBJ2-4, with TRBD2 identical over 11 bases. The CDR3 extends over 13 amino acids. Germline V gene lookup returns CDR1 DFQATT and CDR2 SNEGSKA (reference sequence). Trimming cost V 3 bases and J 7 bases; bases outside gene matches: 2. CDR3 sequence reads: CSASPSGRNIQYF. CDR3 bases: TGCAGTGCTAGCCCTAGCGGGAGGAACATTCAGTACTTC.

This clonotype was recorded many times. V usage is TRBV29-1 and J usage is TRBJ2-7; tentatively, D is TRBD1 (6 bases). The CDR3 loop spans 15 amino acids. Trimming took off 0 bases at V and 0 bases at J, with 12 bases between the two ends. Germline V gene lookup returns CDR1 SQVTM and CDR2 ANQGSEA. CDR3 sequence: CSVEESKDSSYEQYF. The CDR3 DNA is TGCAGCGTTGAAGAGAGTAAGGACAGCTCCTACGAGCAGTACTTC.

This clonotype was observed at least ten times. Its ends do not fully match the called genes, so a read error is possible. CDR3 in amino acids: CASSLVQGTAELFF. The CDR3 nucleotides read TGTGCCAGCAGCTTAGTTCAAGGGACCGCGGAGCTGTTTTTT. This sequence joins TRBV7-6 and TRBJ2-2, with D perhaps matching TRBD1 or TRBD2 (5 bases each). Germline assignment: CDR1 SGHVS and CDR2 FNYEAQ. This CDR3 region has 14 residues.